The clone carrying this T cell receptor (beta chain) was seen a single time. Its antigen is as yet unknown. Profiling relied on immunoSEQ multiplex PCR, and the TCRdb table lists in-frame clones only, not all of them. The profile covers around 64,000 clones, with 90% to 95% appearing a single time and about 15% taken by the ten largest. This sample is part of a study of OX40 agonist ivuxolimab in advanced cancers. This CDR3 region has 15 residues. Germline V gene sequence: CDR1 MNHNY, CDR2 SVGAGI (reference sequence). V trimming: 5 bases; J trimming: 2 bases; junction bases outside the gene matches: 9. Overall study results and limits: Partial responders at 0.1-3.0 mg/kg had among the lowest clonal expansion. Both blood CD4+ and CD8+ T cells showed clonal growth by week 6 at 0.1 to 3.0 mg/kg.

The gene calls are TRBV6-6 and TRBJ2-7; TRBD1 matches 7 bases. This material consisted of CD4+ or CD8+ T cells sorted from blood, taken in a trial of the OX40 agonist ivuxolimab. The receptor was isolated from an adult with an advanced solid tumor such as melanoma, head and neck, liver or kidney cancer. CDR3 residues: CASSLDRAATYEQYF. The CDR3 DNA reads TGTGCCAGCAGTCTAGACAGGGCGGCAACCTACGAGCAGTACTTC.